This T cell receptor (beta chain) originates from a study of cytotoxic CD8 clonotypes in ibrutinib-treated CLL. Whole-study context: Of the patients, about a dozen were relapsed/refractory, around 16 treatment-naive and some 17 IGHV unmutated. A mean of around 250,000 productive templates and just under 95,000 productive rearrangements was obtained per sample. By median around 74 months, 12 had progressed and approximately 15 stayed remitted; responses had been 2 complete and 24 partial. Study-wide findings and caveats: Baseline clonality was higher than in age-matched healthy donors and moved in step with circulating CD8+ T-cell counts.

This CDR3 region has 14 residues. Trimming took off 1 base at V and 4 bases at J, with 8 bases between the two ends. Looked up from germline, CDR1 is SGHRS and CDR2 is YFSETQ. Assay: immunoSEQ multiplex PCR; the TCRdb copy retains only in-frame clones and omits some. The sample yields about 120,000 clones, approximately 83% seen once. Regarding this clone: Its cognate antigen is unknown.

This chain links TRBV5-1 with TRBJ2-2; no clear D. The receptor's source is a human donor with chronic lymphocytic leukemia. The sample here was PBMCs, taken after 24 months of ibrutinib treatment. CDR3 residues: CASSLSSRTGELFF. The DNA for the CDR3 is TGCGCCAGCAGCTTGTCTAGTCGCACCGGGGAGCTGTTTTTT. The full variable domain, its missing parts supplied by reference TRBV5-1 and TRBJ2-2, is KAGVTQTPRYLIKTRGQQVTLSCSPISGHRSVSWYQQTPGQGLQFLFEYFSETQRNKGNFPGRFSGRQFSNSRSEMNVSTLELGDSALYLCASSLSSRTGELFFGEGSRLTVL.